Listed below are T cell receptor beta chains from one sample, sequenced in a study of vaccination effects on CD4 cells after COVID-19. Method: immunoSEQ multiplex PCR; TCRdb's copy keeps in-frame clones and lacks some. The sample has tens of thousands of clones, nearly 80% seen once; the top ten hold about 6.5%. These TCRs are of unknown antigen specificity. This specimen consisted of CD4+ T cells from PBMCs cultured with SARS-CoV-2 spike peptides, obtained after COVID-19 vaccination. The receptors stem from a human donor who received a COVID-19 vaccine. Some clones in this sample may be carry-over from other donors' samples. Each CDR3 is given with its conserved first and last residue. D genes are given only for firm matches.

>TRBJ2-1|TRBV19|NA
TGTGCCAGTGCTAAAACAAATGAGCAGTTCTTC
CASAKTNEQFF
>TRBJ2-3|TRBV28|TRBD2
TGTGCCAGCAGCGCAACTAGCGGGGGGTCAGATACGCAGTATTTT
CASSATSGGSDTQYF
>TRBJ1-2|TRBV7-2|TRBD1
TGTGCCAGCAGCGCCCAGGGGGCTGTCTATGGCTACACCTTC
CASSAQGAVYGYTF
>TRBJ1-5|TRBV7-2|TRBD1
TGTGCCAGCAGCTCGCCGGGACAGTATCAGCCCCAGCATTTT
CASSSPGQYQPQHF
>TRBJ2-2|TRBV5-8|TRBD1
TGTGCCAGCAGCTTAGGACAGGGTTACACCGGGGAGCTGTTTTTT
CASSLGQGYTGELFF
>TRBJ1-1|TRBV18|NA
TGTGCCAGCTCCGTCAGGACGGGGAACACTGAAGCTTTCTTT
CASSVRTGNTEAFF
>TRBJ2-1|TRBV6-1|TRBD1
TGTGCCAGCAGTGAACTGTACAGGGGATACAATGAGCAGTTCTTC
CASSELYRGYNEQFF